This entry lists 5 T cell receptor beta chains sequenced from one sample in a study of shared clonotypes between healthy human individuals. Assay: immunoSEQ multiplex PCR; the TCRdb copy retains only in-frame clones and omits some. The sample consists of about 680,000 clones, about three quarters of them appearing once. Sequenced material: memory CD4+ T cells sorted from blood. The subset is: CD45RA-negative fraction. All receptors come from a woman aged 25 to 39 in good health.

The rearrangement uses TRBV6-1 and TRBJ2-7; D might be TRBD2 (6 bases). Germline CDR1 is MNHNS and CDR2 is SASEGT. This CDR3 is built from 15 residues. The germline V and J ends were trimmed by 2 bases and 2 bases, with 13 bases remaining between them. The CDR3 is CASSESRGTPYEQYF. CDR3 in DNA: TGTGCCAGCAGTGAATCTCGGGGGACCCCCTACGAGCAGTACTTC.

This clone was counted only a few times. This chain connects TRBV27 to TRBJ1-6; D uncertain. Germline assignment: CDR1 MNHEY and CDR2 SMNVEV (reference sequence). V was pared by 7 bases and J by 3 bases, with 10 bases between. The CDR3 is 14 residues long. The CDR3 region has the DNA TGTGCCAGCAACCGGTTTGGCTATAATTCACCCCTCCACTTT. This sequence encodes CASNRFGYNSPLHF.

The chain uses TRBV7-2 and TRBJ2-7, with 7 nucleotides matching TRBD2. Per germline, CDR1 SGHTA and CDR2 FQGNSA. This CDR3 has 16 residues. V shed 5 bases, J shed 2 bases, and the junction held 12 bases outside the gene matches. The CDR3, as DNA: TGTGCCAGCAGCATTGGGGCCTTAGCGGGTCCCTACGAGCAGTACTTC. It encodes CASSIGALAGPYEQYF.

The chain is built from TRBV7-2 and TRBJ1-4, with a tentative D call TRBD1 (6 bases). Between the trimmed V and J ends, which lost 1 base and 6 bases, there was a span of 12 bases. Germline loops: CDR1 SGHTA, CDR2 FQGNSA. CDR3 length equals 15 residues. The CDR3 bases are TGTGCCAGCAGCTTAGGGGGGGGCGCCTATGAAAAACTGTTTTTT. Amino acid sequence: CASSLGGGAYEKLFF. The whole variable domain, remainder taken from reference TRBV7-2 and TRBJ1-4, is GAGVSQSPSNKVTEKGKDVELRCDPISGHTALYWYRQSLGQGLEFLIYFQGNSAPDKSGLPSDRFSAERTGGSVSTLTIQRTQQEDSAVYLCASSLGGGAYEKLFFGSGTQLSVL.

This clone has at least ten counts. The V gene is TRBV30, the J gene TRBJ2-1; 9 nucleotides align to TRBD1. The CDR3 length is 14 residues. The ends lost 3 bases at V and 4 bases at J; junction bases unmatched: 4. The germline gives CDR1 GTSNPN, CDR2 SVGIG (reference sequence). Written as DNA, the CDR3 is TGTGCCTGGAGCTCCGGGACAGGGTACAATGAGCAGTTCTTC. It yields the protein CAWSSGTGYNEQFF.